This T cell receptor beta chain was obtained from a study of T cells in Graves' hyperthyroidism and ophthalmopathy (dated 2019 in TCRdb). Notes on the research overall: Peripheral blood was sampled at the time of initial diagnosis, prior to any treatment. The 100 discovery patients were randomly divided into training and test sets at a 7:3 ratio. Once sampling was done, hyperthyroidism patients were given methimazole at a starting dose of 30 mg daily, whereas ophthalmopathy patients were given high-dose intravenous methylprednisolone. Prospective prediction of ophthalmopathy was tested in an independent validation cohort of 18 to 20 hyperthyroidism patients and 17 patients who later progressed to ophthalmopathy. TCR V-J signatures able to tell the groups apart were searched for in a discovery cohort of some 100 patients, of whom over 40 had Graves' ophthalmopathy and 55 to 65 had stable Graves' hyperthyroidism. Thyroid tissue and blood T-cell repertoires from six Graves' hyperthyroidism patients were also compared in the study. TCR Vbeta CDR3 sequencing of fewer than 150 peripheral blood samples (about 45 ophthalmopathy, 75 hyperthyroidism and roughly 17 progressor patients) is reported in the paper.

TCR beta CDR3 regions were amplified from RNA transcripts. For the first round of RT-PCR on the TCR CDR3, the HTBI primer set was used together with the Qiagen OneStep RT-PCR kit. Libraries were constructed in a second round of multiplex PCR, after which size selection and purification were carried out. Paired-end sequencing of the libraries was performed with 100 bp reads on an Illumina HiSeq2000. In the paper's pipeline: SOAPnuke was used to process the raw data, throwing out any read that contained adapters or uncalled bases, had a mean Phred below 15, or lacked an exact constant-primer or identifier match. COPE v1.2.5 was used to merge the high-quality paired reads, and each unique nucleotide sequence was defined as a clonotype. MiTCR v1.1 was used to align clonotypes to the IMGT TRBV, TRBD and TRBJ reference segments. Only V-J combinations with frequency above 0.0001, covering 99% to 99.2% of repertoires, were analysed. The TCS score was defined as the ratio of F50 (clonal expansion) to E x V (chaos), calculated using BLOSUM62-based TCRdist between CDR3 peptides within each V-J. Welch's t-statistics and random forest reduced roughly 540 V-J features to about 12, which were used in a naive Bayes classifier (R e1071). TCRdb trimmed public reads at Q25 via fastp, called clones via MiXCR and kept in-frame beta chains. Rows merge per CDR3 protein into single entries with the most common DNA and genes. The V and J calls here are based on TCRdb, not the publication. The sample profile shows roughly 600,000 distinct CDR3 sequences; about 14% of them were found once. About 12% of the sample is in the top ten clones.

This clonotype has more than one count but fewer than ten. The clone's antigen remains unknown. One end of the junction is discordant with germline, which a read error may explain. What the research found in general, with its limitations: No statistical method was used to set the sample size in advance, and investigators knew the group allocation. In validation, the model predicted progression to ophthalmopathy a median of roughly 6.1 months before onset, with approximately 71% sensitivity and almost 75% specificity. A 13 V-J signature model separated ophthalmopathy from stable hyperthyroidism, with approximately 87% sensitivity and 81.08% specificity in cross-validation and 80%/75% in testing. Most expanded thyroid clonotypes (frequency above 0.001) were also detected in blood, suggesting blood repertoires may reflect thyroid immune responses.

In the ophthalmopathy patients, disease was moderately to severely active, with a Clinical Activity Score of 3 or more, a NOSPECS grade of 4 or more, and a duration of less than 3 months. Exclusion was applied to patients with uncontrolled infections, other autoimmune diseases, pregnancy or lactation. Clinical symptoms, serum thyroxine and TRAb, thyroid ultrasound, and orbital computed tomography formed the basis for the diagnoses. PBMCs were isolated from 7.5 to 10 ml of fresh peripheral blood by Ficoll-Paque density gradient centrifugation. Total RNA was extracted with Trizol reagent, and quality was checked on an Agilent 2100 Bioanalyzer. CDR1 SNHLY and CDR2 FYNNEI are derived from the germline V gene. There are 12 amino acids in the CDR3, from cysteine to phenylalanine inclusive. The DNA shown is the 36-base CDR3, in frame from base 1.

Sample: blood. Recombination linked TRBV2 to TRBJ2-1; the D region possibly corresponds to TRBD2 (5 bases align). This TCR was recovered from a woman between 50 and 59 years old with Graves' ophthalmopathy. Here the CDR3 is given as CASMVLDNEQFF. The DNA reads TGTGCCAGCATGGTACTAGACAATGAGCAATTCTTC.